This entry lists 30 T cell receptor beta chains sequenced from one sample in a study of blood T cell repertoires in COVID-19. Produced via immunoSEQ multiplex PCR; TCRdb's table is partial and in-frame only. This sample carries around 280,000 clones, 90% of them seen once, and the ten largest clones take roughly 1.5%. The sample was PBMCs or T cells enriched from blood (not recorded which). These receptors were collected from a woman younger than 30 with acute COVID-19.

The chain uses TRBV5-5 and TRBJ2-7; D might be TRBD2 (6 bases). Germline V CDR1 and CDR2: SGHKS, YYEKEE (reference sequence). V lost 0 bases and J lost 3, with 16 bases in between. This CDR3 region has 16 residues. CDR3 in amino acids: CASSLAVITSIYEQYF. In nucleotides, the CDR3 is TGTGCCAGCAGCTTGGCGGTTATAACTAGCATCTACGAGCAGTACTTC.

The genes are TRBV6-5 and TRBJ2-3; D ambiguous. V lost 2 bases to trimming and J lost 2 bases, with 11 bases between them. This CDR3 is built from 15 residues. Per germline, CDR1 MNHEY and CDR2 SVGAGI. DNA for the CDR3: TGTGCCAGCAGTTACCGAGGAACCCACACAGATACGCAGTATTTT. Protein product: CASSYRGTHTDTQYF.

V is TRBV10-3 and J is TRBJ1-1; 7 nucleotides align to TRBD1. In germline, CDR1 is ENHRY, CDR2 SYGVKD. Trimming took 2 bases from V and 4 from J; bases not matched to a gene: 7. The CDR3 consists of 15 residues. As DNA, the CDR3 is TGTGCCATCAGTGAGAGGCTTCAGGGGGTCACTGAAGCTTTCTTT. Its protein product is CAISERLQGVTEAFF.

The chain has TRBV3-1 (or the pseudogene TRBV3-2) and TRBJ1-1; a weak D match, TRBD1 (5 bases). The CDR3 totals 15 residues. V was trimmed by 10 bases and J by 3 bases, leaving 21 bases between them. Per germline, CDR1 LGHDT and CDR2 YNNKEL (reference sequence). The chain's CDR3 is CATSRGAEWDTEAFF. For the CDR3, the DNA is TGTGCCACGTCAAGGGGCGCAGAATGGGACACTGAAGCTTTCTTT.

The chain uses TRBV27 and TRBJ2-7; 8 bases align to TRBD1. The J segment lost 10 bases and the V segment lost 2 bases, leaving 10 bases of the junction unmatched. CDR3 length: 14 amino acids. CDR1 and CDR2 from the germline V gene are MNHEY and SMNVEV (reference sequence). CDR3 sequence reads: CASSLGQGPSLQYF. The DNA of the CDR3 is TGTGCCAGCAGTTTAGGACAGGGCCCCTCTCTCCAGTACTTC.

J is TRBJ2-7 and V is TRBV6-5; maybe TRBD2 (6 bases). V shed 7 bases and J shed 7 bases, with 20 bases lying between them. The CDR3 is 14 residues long. In germline, CDR1 is MNHEY, CDR2 SVGAGI. The CDR3 nucleotides read TGTGCCAGCAAAGCCGGGCGCGGGACGAGAGAGCAGTACTTC. This translates into CASKAGRGTREQYF.

In DNA, the CDR3 is TGTGCCAGCAGTTTACAAGGGGGTTGGAGCTCCTACGAGCAGTACTTC. Its protein product is CASSLQGGWSSYEQYF. V and J are TRBV27 and TRBJ2-7; D is perhaps TRBD1 (6 bases). V was trimmed by 2 bases and J by 0 bases, leaving 14 bases between them. The CDR3 extends over 16 amino acids. CDR1 and CDR2 (germline): MNHEY, SMNVEV (reference sequence).

J is TRBJ2-1 and V is TRBV7-2, with D possibly being TRBD2 (5 bases). The length of the CDR3 is 17 residues. Looked up from germline, CDR1 is SGHTA and CDR2 is FQGNSA. The germline V and J ends were trimmed by 1 base and 2 bases, with 15 bases remaining between them. The CDR3 region is CASSLGLGRAPYNEQFF. The CDR3 DNA reads as TGTGCCAGCAGCTTAGGCCTAGGGCGGGCGCCCTACAATGAGCAGTTCTTC.

V usage is TRBV5-1 and J usage is TRBJ2-3; 15 bases are shared with TRBD2. Looked up from germline, CDR1 is SGHRS and CDR2 is YFSETQ. V dropped 3 bases and J dropped 5; count of bases not matched to a gene: 16. This CDR3 is 20 amino acids long. DNA for the CDR3: TGCGCCAGCAGCTCAACCGGGACTAGCGGGAGGTTACCAGGGGAAGATACGCAGTATTTT. Translation: CASSSTGTSGRLPGEDTQYF. Drawing the rest from reference TRBV5-1 and TRBJ2-3, the complete variable domain is KAGVTQTPRYLIKTRGQQVTLSCSPISGHRSVSWYQQTPGQGLQFLFEYFSETQRNKGNFPGRFSGRQFSNSRSEMNVSTLELGDSALYLCASSSTGTSGRLPGEDTQYFGPGTRLTVL.

This chain uses TRBV27 with TRBJ2-7; tentative D call: TRBD2 (6 bases). Germline V gene data show CDR1 as MNHEY and CDR2 as SMNVEV (reference sequence). Trimming cost V 5 bases and J 5 bases, with 10 bases left between them. The CDR3 covers 12 residues. The CDR3 loop reads CASSGRGNEQYF. CDR3 DNA sequence: TGTGCCAGCAGTGGACGGGGGAACGAGCAGTACTTC.

This clone was found once. The chain joins TRBV2 to TRBJ2-6; 9 nucleotides match TRBD1. V was clipped by 2 bases and J by 7 bases; unmatched bases: 9. The germline V gene encodes CDR1 SNHLY and CDR2 FYNNEI. This CDR3 contains 17 residues. CDR3 sequence reads: CASSEWRGTGSANVLTF. The CDR3 nucleotides are TGTGCCAGCAGTGAATGGCGTGGGACAGGGAGCGCCAACGTCCTGACTTTC.

The chain employs TRBV12-3 or TRBV12-4 and TRBJ2-5, with D maybe TRBD1 (5 bases). Trimming left V 5 bases short and J 11 bases short, with 15 bases between. The CDR3 has 12 residues. Here the CDR3 DNA reads TGTGCCAGCAGTGGCCCGACAGCGATGCAGTACTTC. Amino acid sequence: CASSGPTAMQYF.

This chain connects TRBV18 to TRBJ1-1; the match to TRBD1 covers 9 bases. The CDR3 runs 17 residues. Germline trimming cut 4 bases from V and 3 bases from J; bases unmatched to any gene: 12. Germline CDR1 reads KGHSH; CDR2 reads LQKENI. CDR3 in DNA: TGTGCCAGCTCACGACCTGGACAGGGGATGCGGTACACTGAAGCTTTCTTT. Protein sequence: CASSRPGQGMRYTEAFF.

The chain couples TRBV29-1 to TRBJ2-5; D might be TRBD2 (5 bases). CDR1 is SQVTM, CDR2 ANQGSEA, per germline. The CDR3 has 12 amino acids. Trimming cost V 1 base and J 3 bases, with 6 bases left between them. The CDR3 loop reads CSVEAAEETQYF. The CDR3 DNA follows: TGCAGCGTTGAAGCAGCGGAAGAGACCCAGTACTTC.

The J gene is TRBJ2-1, the V gene TRBV21-1; the table's D call TRBD2 went unverified against the DNA. TRBV21-1 constitutes a pseudogene. This CDR3 has 18 residues. DNA for the CDR3: TGTGCCAGCAGCAAAGTGGAGACTAGCGGGAGAGAGCGGTGTGAGCAGTTCTTC. Amino acid sequence: CASSKVETSGRERCEQFF.

The genes are TRBV30 and TRBJ2-1, with TRBD2 identical over 7 bases. J was trimmed by 4 bases and V by 3 bases; bases with no gene match: 12. Germline CDR1 reads GTSNPN; CDR2 reads SVGIG (reference sequence). This CDR3 contains 16 residues. The CDR3 sequence is CAWSAWALAVYNEQFF. The CDR3 DNA is TGTGCCTGGAGCGCCTGGGCGCTAGCGGTTTACAATGAGCAGTTCTTC.

This chain uses TRBV7-9 with TRBJ2-5; 12 bases are shared with TRBD2. V dropped 4 bases and J dropped 4; count of bases not matched to a gene: 16. Germline V gene sequence: CDR1 SEHNR, CDR2 FQNEAQ (reference sequence). The CDR3 has 19 amino acids. The DNA for the CDR3 is TGTGCCAGCAGCTCCATACTCGGACTAGCGGGGATACCAGGAGAGACCCAGTACTTC. The encoded protein is CASSSILGLAGIPGETQYF.

On this clone: Other DNA sequences within the sample encode an identical CDR3. The chain couples TRBV28 to TRBJ2-1; 8 bases are a match to TRBD2. Germline V CDR1 and CDR2: MDHEN, SYDVKM. V gave up 2 bases and J gave up 6 bases; unmatched junction bases: 3. The CDR3 has 14 amino acids. The CDR3 DNA is TGTGCCAGCAGTTTAGCGGGAGGATCCAATGAGCAGTTCTTC. Protein sequence: CASSLAGGSNEQFF.

The genes are TRBV5-1 and TRBJ2-1; TRBD1 might be the D (6 bases). Trimming removed 0 bases at V and 9 bases at J, with 16 bases between. Germline assignment: CDR1 SGHRS and CDR2 YFSETQ. The CDR3 contains 15 residues. The CDR3 is CASSLVGQTWVEQFF. For the CDR3, the DNA is TGCGCCAGCAGCTTGGTCGGACAGACATGGGTTGAGCAGTTCTTC.

The chain is built from TRBV7-3 and TRBJ2-1, with 8 nucleotides matching TRBD1. Germline V CDR1 and CDR2: SGHTA, FQGTGA. Trimming took 2 bases from V and 8 from J; bases not matched to a gene: 2. This CDR3 spans 13 amino acids. DNA of the CDR3: TGTGCCAGCAGCTTACAGGGGGCTGATGAGCAGTTCTTC. It is translated as CASSLQGADEQFF.

V and J are TRBV5-1 and TRBJ2-2, with TRBD1 matching over 10 bases. In germline, CDR1 is SGHRS, CDR2 YFSETQ. Trimming at V came to 3 bases and at J to 5 bases, leaving 10 bases not matched to a gene. This CDR3 region has 17 residues. CDR3 nucleotide sequence: TGCGCCAGCAGCTGGGACCCTGGGACAGGGGTTACCGGGGAGCTGTTTTTT. Amino acid sequence: CASSWDPGTGVTGELFF.

The chain couples TRBV27 to TRBJ1-1; the D is unclear. Germline loops: CDR1 MNHEY, CDR2 SMNVEV (reference sequence). V lost 3 bases, J lost 2 bases, and 7 bases lay in between. CDR3 length equals 13 residues. CDR3 coding DNA: TGTGCCAGCAGTTTTTCCCCTAACACTGAAGCTTTCTTT. This translates into CASSFSPNTEAFF.

This clone has only one observation. The chain recombines TRBV25-1 with TRBJ2-7, with D possibly being TRBD1 (5 bases). The V and J ends lost 3 bases and 0 bases respectively, with 12 bases between them. CDR1 is MGHDK and CDR2 is SYGVNS in the germline V gene. The CDR3 is made up of 15 amino acids. CDR3 sequence: CASSDGRVSSYEQYF. The CDR3 coding sequence is TGTGCCAGCAGTGATGGCAGGGTTAGCTCCTACGAGCAGTACTTC.

This clone was observed once. The CDR3 coding sequence is TGTGCCAGCTCAAACAGGGTCTACGAGCAGTACTTC. This codes for CASSNRVYEQYF. This sequence joins TRBV28 and TRBJ2-7, with D possibly TRBD1 on 6 matching bases. The germline V and J ends were trimmed by 8 bases and 3 bases, with 11 bases remaining between them. CDR1 is MDHEN and CDR2 is SYDVKM in the germline V gene. The CDR3 consists of 12 residues. Full variable domain (missing parts from reference TRBV28 and TRBJ2-7): DVKVTQSSRYLVKRTGEKVFLECVQDMDHENMFWYRQDPGLGLRLIYFSYDVKMKEKGDIPEGYSVSREKKERFSLILESASTNQTSMYLCASSNRVYEQYFGPGTRLTVT.

This clone was picked up a small number of times. This chain joins TRBV10-3 and TRBJ1-2, with 11 bases matching TRBD1. Germline V gene data show CDR1 as ENHRY and CDR2 as SYGVKD. The J segment lost 4 bases and the V segment lost 9 bases, leaving 10 bases of the junction unmatched. The CDR3 is 15 amino acids. The CDR3 reads CAIRTGGRGGYGYTF. In nucleotides, the CDR3 is TGTGCCATAAGGACAGGGGGCCGTGGGGGCTATGGCTACACCTTC.

V is TRBV5-1 and J is TRBJ2-7; 12 positions match TRBD2. J was trimmed by 4 bases and V by 5 bases; bases with no gene match: 1. Germline CDR1 and CDR2: SGHRS and YFSETQ. The CDR3 has 13 amino acids. In DNA form, the CDR3 reads TGCGCCAGCAGGACTAGCGGGAGTTACGAGCAGTACTTC. It encodes CASRTSGSYEQYF.

The genes are TRBV2 and TRBJ1-6; TRBD1 is a possible D gene (6 bases). The CDR3 is 16 residues long. The germline V and J ends were trimmed by 8 bases and 0 bases, with 14 bases remaining between them. Germline values: CDR1 SNHLY, CDR2 FYNNEI. CDR3 DNA: TGTGCCAGCGATAGGACAGAAAGCTCCTATAATTCACCCCTCCACTTT. This gives the protein CASDRTESSYNSPLHF.

This chain links TRBV9 with TRBJ2-1, with a tentative D call TRBD1 (7 bases). CDR3 length: 15 amino acids. Trimming stripped 2 bases from V and 4 bases from J, with 13 bases between. Germline V lookup: CDR1 SGDLS, CDR2 YYNGEE. The CDR3 region is CASSVRDREYNEQFF. The CDR3 bases are TGTGCCAGCAGCGTGCGGGACAGAGAATACAATGAGCAGTTCTTC.

CDR3 bases: TGTGCCTGGAGTGGGGACACGTACACAGATACGCAGTATTTT. It yields the protein CAWSGDTYTDTQYF. The chain is built from TRBV30 and TRBJ2-3, with a weak D call TRBD1 (6 bases). The V gene lost 1 base and the J gene lost 2 bases, with 10 bases spanning the gap. CDR3 length equals 14 residues. CDR1 is GTSNPN, CDR2 SVGIG, per germline (reference sequence).

This clone was counted a single time. The genes are TRBV7-9 and TRBJ2-6; TRBD2 matches at 10 bases. V lost 5 bases and J lost 1; bases outside the gene matches: 8. In germline, CDR1 is SEHNR, CDR2 FQNEAQ (reference sequence). The CDR3 runs to 18 residues. The CDR3, as DNA: TGTGCCAGCAGCACACATAGCGGGAGGCCATCTGGGGCCAACGTCCTGACTTTC. Protein sequence: CASSTHSGRPSGANVLTF.